The 27 T cell receptor beta chains below come from one sample, sequenced in a study of cytomegalovirus exposure and HLA in healthy donors. 13 Jbeta primers and 60 Vbeta primers were used for the PCR. Sequencing was performed with immunoSEQ multiplex PCR; in TCRdb, only in-frame clones are kept and a portion is missing. This sample has under 150,000 clones, with roughly 9.6% found just once. Sample: PBMCs. These receptors all stem from a woman aged 40 to 49 in good health and CMV-seropositive.

This chain uses TRBV5-1 with TRBJ1-1, with 9 positions matching TRBD1. CDR3 length: 14 amino acids. Germline CDR1 and CDR2: SGHRS and YFSETQ. V shed 2 bases and J 4 bases; nucleotides not matched to a gene: 3. The CDR3 loop is CASSLQGAGTEAFF. The CDR3 bases are TGCGCCAGCAGCTTACAGGGGGCGGGCACTGAAGCTTTCTTT. Looking up the rest from reference TRBV5-1 and TRBJ1-1 gives the full variable domain: KAGVTQTPRYLIKTRGQQVTLSCSPISGHRSVSWYQQTPGQGLQFLFEYFSETQRNKGNFPGRFSGRQFSNSRSEMNVSTLELGDSALYLCASSLQGAGTEAFFGQGTRLTVV.

The rearrangement uses TRBV5-6 and TRBJ2-6; possible D gene TRBD2, 5 bases. Germline CDR1 is SGHDT and CDR2 is YYEEEE. The V end was cut by 5 bases, the J end by 0 bases, with 15 bases between. The CDR3 runs to 17 residues. The CDR3 protein is CASRRELSISGANVLTF. The CDR3 coding sequence is TGTGCCAGCAGGAGGGAGCTTTCGATCTCTGGGGCCAACGTCCTGACTTTC. The variable domain in full, with the rest retrieved from reference TRBV5-6 and TRBJ2-6, is DAGVTQSPTHLIKTRGQQVTLRCSPKSGHDTVSWYQQALGQGPQFIFQYYEEEERQRGNFPDRFSGHQFPNYSSELNVNALLLGDSALYLCASRRELSISGANVLTFGAGSRLTVL.

J is TRBJ2-1 and V is TRBV7-6, with D tentatively TRBD2 (6 bases). CDR3 length: 17 residues. CDR1 and CDR2 from the germline V gene are SGHVS and FNYEAQ. V was clipped by 1 base and J by 10 bases, with 23 bases between them. The CDR3 coding sequence is TGTGCCAGCAGCTTAGGTCTGGCGGGGCTTAGAAACTCGGAGCAGTTCTTC. Its translation is CASSLGLAGLRNSEQFF.

The chain employs TRBV19 and TRBJ1-2; D ambiguous. The CDR3 extends over 15 amino acids. Trimming cost V 4 bases and J 7 bases, with 19 bases left between them. CDR1 and CDR2 (germline): LNHDA, SQIVND (reference sequence). CDR3 DNA sequence: TGTGCCAGTAGTACCCGGGATCTGCGATCGGGTGGCTACACCTTC. Protein product: CASSTRDLRSGGYTF.

The rearrangement uses TRBV4-3 and TRBJ1-3; the D gene is possibly TRBD1 (6 bases). With 4 bases removed from V and 8 bases from J, the gap between germline ends came to 12 bases. Germline values: CDR1 LGHNA, CDR2 YSLEER. This CDR3 spans 13 amino acids. CDR3 DNA sequence: TGCGCCAGCAGCCGTGGGGGCTGGGACACCATATATTTT. This codes for CASSRGGWDTIYF.

The V gene is TRBV6-6, the J gene TRBJ1-1; 7 nucleotides align to TRBD1. With V trimmed by 4 bases and J by 3 bases, 8 bases remained unmatched. CDR3 length equals 15 residues. From germline, CDR1 is MNHNY and CDR2 SVGAGI (reference sequence). The CDR3 nucleotides read TGTGCCAGCAGTTTAGCCGGCAGGGGGGACACTGAAGCTTTCTTT. This sequence encodes CASSLAGRGDTEAFF.

This clone was found many times. The rearrangement uses TRBV10-3 and TRBJ1-3; no definite D call. The V end lost 3 bases, the J end lost 1 base, and 10 bases lay between the germline ends. The germline gives CDR1 ENHRY, CDR2 SYGVKD. The CDR3 extends over 15 amino acids. CDR3 DNA: TGTGCCATCAGTGACGGGGTAACATCTGGAAACACCATATATTTT. Protein: CAISDGVTSGNTIYF.

The sample holds a few counts of this clone. The chain combines TRBV5-1 with TRBJ1-6; D not certain. This CDR3 has 14 amino acids. Between the trimmed V and J ends, which lost 1 base and 6 bases, there was a span of 8 bases. Germline V CDR1 and CDR2: SGHRS, YFSETQ. The CDR3 bases are TGCGCCAGCAGCTTGCGCGGTTCTAATTCACCCCTCCACTTT. Translating it yields CASSLRGSNSPLHF. Full variable domain (remainder filled in from reference TRBV5-1 and TRBJ1-6): KAGVTQTPRYLIKTRGQQVTLSCSPISGHRSVSWYQQTPGQGLQFLFEYFSETQRNKGNFPGRFSGRQFSNSRSEMNVSTLELGDSALYLCASSLRGSNSPLHFGNGTRLTVT.

This clone was seen more than once but under ten times. The rearrangement uses TRBV7-9 and TRBJ2-3; TRBD1 aligns across 7 bases. V dropped 5 bases and J dropped 6; count of bases not matched to a gene: 11. This CDR3 has 15 residues. Germline-derived CDR1 and CDR2 are SEHNR and FQNEAQ (reference sequence). CDR3 region: CASSPGQQGWDTQYF. In DNA form, the CDR3 reads TGTGCCAGCAGCCCGGGACAGCAAGGTTGGGATACGCAGTATTTT.

J is TRBJ1-1 and V is TRBV5-8; 7 bases align to TRBD1. With V trimmed by 5 bases and J by 1 base, 8 bases remained unmatched. CDR3 size: 15 residues. Germline assignment: CDR1 SGHTS and CDR2 YDEGEE. The CDR3 protein is CASSLTDRRNTEAFF. Here the CDR3 DNA reads TGTGCCAGCAGTTTGACGGACAGGAGGAACACTGAAGCTTTCTTT. Looking up the rest from reference TRBV5-8 and TRBJ1-1 gives the full variable domain: EAGVTQSPTHLIKTRGQQATLRCSPISGHTSVYWYQQALGLGLQFLLWYDEGEERNRGNFPPRFSGRQFPNYSSELNVNALELEDSALYLCASSLTDRRNTEAFFGQGTRLTVV.

This clone was detected a few times. V usage is TRBV10-3 and J usage is TRBJ1-2; 7 bases line up with TRBD1. The CDR3 runs 15 residues. Unmatched junction bases numbered 8, after V lost 6 bases and J lost 1 base. The V gene's germline CDR1 is ENHRY and CDR2 SYGVKD. Written as DNA, the CDR3 is TGTGCCATCAGGTCCGACAGGGACTTTAACTATGGCTACACCTTC. This encodes CAIRSDRDFNYGYTF.

For this clone: The junction departs from the called germline gene at one end, perhaps through a read error. The rearrangement uses TRBV2 and TRBJ1-4; TRBD1 is a possible D gene (6 bases). Germline CDR1 is SNHLY and CDR2 is FYNNEI. CDR3 length equals 13 residues. The CDR3 bases are TGTGTCAGCAGTGAAGAAACAGGGTTAGAACTGTTTTTT. Residues: CVSSEETGLELFF. The full variable domain, completed using reference TRBV2 and TRBJ1-4, is EPEVTQTPSHQVTQMGQEVILRCVPISNHLYFYWYRQILGQKVEFLVSFYNNEISEKSEIFDDQFSVERPDGSNFTLKIRSTKLEDSAMYFCVSSEETGLELFFGSGTQLSVL.

The rearrangement joins TRBV5-1 to TRBJ2-7; TRBD1 aligns across 9 bases. This CDR3 is 13 amino acids long. After removal of 0 bases from V and 12 bases from J, the junction contained 7 bases not matched to a gene. Per the germline V gene, CDR1 is SGHRS and CDR2 is YFSETQ. The chain's CDR3 is CASSLEGTGKRYF. The CDR3 region has the DNA TGCGCCAGCAGCTTGGAGGGGACAGGGAAGAGGTACTTC.

The chain combines TRBV11-2 with TRBJ2-7; no reliable D call. Trimming stripped 0 bases from V and 5 bases from J, with 17 bases between. CDR3 length: 16 residues. Germline lookup yields CDR1 SGHAT and CDR2 FQNNGV. CDR3 loop: CASSLDLPLTSHEQYF. The CDR3 DNA follows: TGTGCCAGCAGCTTAGATTTACCCCTAACTTCCCACGAGCAGTACTTC.

This clone was seen a handful of times. The chain uses TRBV2 and TRBJ2-7, with D unresolved. This CDR3 is 15 amino acids long. The germline V and J ends were trimmed by 7 bases and 4 bases, with 20 bases remaining between them. Germline assignment: CDR1 SNHLY and CDR2 FYNNEI. The CDR3 DNA is TGTGCCAGCAACTCGGGTGCTATTAGCACGTACGAGCAGTACTTC. This codes for CASNSGAISTYEQYF.

This chain joins TRBV6-1 and TRBJ2-1; D perhaps matches TRBD2 (5 bases). The CDR3 has 15 residues. Trimming shortened V by 7 bases and J by 0 bases, and 13 bases separated the two germline ends. Germline V CDR1 and CDR2: MNHNS, SASEGT. Here the CDR3 reads CASTLERSSYNEQFF. The CDR3 nucleotides are TGTGCCAGCACGTTGGAGCGGAGCTCCTACAATGAGCAGTTCTTC.

This clone came up a few times. The chain recombines TRBV2 with TRBJ2-1; 9 nucleotides line up with TRBD2. The CDR3 totals 13 residues. Germline CDR1 is SNHLY and CDR2 is FYNNEI. The J segment lost 10 bases and the V segment lost 4 bases, leaving 5 bases of the junction unmatched. Here the CDR3 DNA reads TGTGCCAGCAGTGTTATGGCGGGGGGGGAGCAGTTCTTC. Translated, it gives CASSVMAGGEQFF.

This clone was counted only a few times. V is TRBV7-2 and J is TRBJ2-7; the match to TRBD1 covers 10 bases. CDR1 is SGHTA, CDR2 FQGNSA, per germline. V shed 5 bases and J 2 bases; nucleotides not matched to a gene: 9. The CDR3 has 16 amino acids. The DNA of the CDR3 is TGTGCCAGCAGCCCACCGTCCGGGACAGGGGCCTACGAGCAGTACTTC. Translating gives CASSPPSGTGAYEQYF.

This clone was counted a few times. J is TRBJ1-3 and V is TRBV15; 9 nucleotides agree with TRBD1. V lost 1 base, J lost 0 bases, and 7 bases stayed unmatched. CDR3 length: 18 residues. The V gene's germline CDR1 is LNHNV and CDR2 YYDKDF (reference sequence). Written as DNA, the CDR3 is TGTGCCACCAGCAGAGTGGGGACAGGGTTTGGCTCTGGAAACACCATATATTTT. Translated: CATSRVGTGFGSGNTIYF.

V and J are TRBV11-2 and TRBJ1-2; 7 nucleotides align to TRBD1. The CDR3 spans 12 residues. V lost 5 bases and J lost 5; bases outside the gene matches: 2. Per germline, CDR1 SGHAT and CDR2 FQNNGV. CDR3 bases: TGTGCCAGCAGCCAACAGGGGTATGGCTACACCTTC. Amino acids: CASSQQGYGYTF.

The chain recombines TRBV7-9 with TRBJ1-1; 7 bases line up with TRBD1. Germline-derived CDR1 and CDR2 are SEHNR and FQNEAQ (reference sequence). This CDR3 is 14 amino acids long. The ends lost 4 bases at V and 1 base at J; junction bases unmatched: 3. CDR3 protein: CASSSTGSNTEAFF. Here the CDR3 DNA reads TGTGCCAGCAGCTCGACAGGGTCGAACACTGAAGCTTTCTTT.

This clone was picked up a small number of times. V is TRBV5-1 and J is TRBJ2-5; 7 bases match TRBD2. This CDR3 contains 15 residues. V shed 3 bases, J shed 0 bases, and the junction held 5 bases outside the gene matches. Germline V lookup: CDR1 SGHRS, CDR2 YFSETQ. The CDR3 DNA sequence: TGCGCCAGCAGCTATGGCGGGGGAGACCAAGAGACCCAGTACTTC. Amino acids: CASSYGGGDQETQYF.

There are a few counts of this clone. The chain uses TRBV5-1 and TRBJ1-1, with unresolved D. V lost 2 bases, J lost 2 bases, and 10 bases lay in between. Germline V gene sequence: CDR1 SGHRS, CDR2 YFSETQ. The CDR3 totals 14 residues. CDR3 amino acids: CASSLSSGNTEAFF. In DNA, the CDR3 is TGCGCCAGCAGCTTATCCTCAGGTAACACTGAAGCTTTCTTT.

This clone was observed a few times. The chain is built from TRBV5-1 and TRBJ1-2; 10 bases are a match to TRBD1. V was clipped by 3 bases and J by 8 bases; unmatched bases: 7. The CDR3 spans 14 residues. Germline V CDR1 and CDR2: SGHRS, YFSETQ. The CDR3 DNA is TGCGCCAGCAGCTCCACCGGGACAGGGGAGGGCTACACCTTC. This gives the protein CASSSTGTGEGYTF.

This clone appeared a few times. This chain links TRBV11-2 with TRBJ2-5; D is ambiguous. Trimming took 2 bases from V and 0 from J, leaving 16 bases between them. Germline CDR1 reads SGHAT; CDR2 reads FQNNGV. CDR3 length: 17 residues. CDR3 nucleotides: TGTGCCAGCAGCTTATTAACCGCGACTGGGTACCAAGAGACCCAGTACTTC. This codes for CASSLLTATGYQETQYF.

This clone was counted only a few times. The rearrangement uses TRBV10-3 and TRBJ1-1; 12 bases fit TRBD1. Germline lookup yields CDR1 ENHRY and CDR2 SYGVKD. CDR3 size: 15 residues. V shed 3 bases, J shed 6 bases, and the junction held 5 bases outside the gene matches. The CDR3 DNA follows: TGTGCCATCAGTGATTGGGACAGGGGGCGATCTGAAGCTTTCTTT. Its protein product is CAISDWDRGRSEAFF.

This clone has more than one count but fewer than ten. The V call is TRBV5-4, the J call TRBJ2-3, with a tentative D call TRBD1 (6 bases). Trimming left V 4 bases short and J 2 bases short, with 23 bases between. The CDR3 consists of 18 residues. Germline V gene lookup returns CDR1 SGHNT and CDR2 YYREEE (reference sequence). The DNA for the CDR3 is TGTGCCAGCAGCAAACAGGGTGTGAGCCTTTTTGCCACAGATACGCAGTATTTT. Its protein product is CASSKQGVSLFATDTQYF.